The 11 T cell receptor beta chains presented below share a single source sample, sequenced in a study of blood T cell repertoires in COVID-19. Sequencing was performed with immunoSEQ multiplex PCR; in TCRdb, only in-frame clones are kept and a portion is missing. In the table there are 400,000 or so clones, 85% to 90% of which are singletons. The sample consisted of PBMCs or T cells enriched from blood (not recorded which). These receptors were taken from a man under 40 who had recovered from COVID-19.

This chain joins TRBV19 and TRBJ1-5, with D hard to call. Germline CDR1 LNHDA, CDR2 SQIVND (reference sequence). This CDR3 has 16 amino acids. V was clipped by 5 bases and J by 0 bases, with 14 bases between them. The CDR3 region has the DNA TGTGCCAGTAGTTCTCGGACGGGGTATAGCAATCAGCCCCAGCATTTT. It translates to CASSSRTGYSNQPQHF. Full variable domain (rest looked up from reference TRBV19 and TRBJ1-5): DGGITQSPKYLFRKEGQNVTLSCEQNLNHDAMYWYRQDPGQGLRLIYYSQIVNDFQKGDIAEGYSVSREKKESFPLTVTSAQKNPTAFYLCASSSRTGYSNQPQHFGDGTRLSIL.

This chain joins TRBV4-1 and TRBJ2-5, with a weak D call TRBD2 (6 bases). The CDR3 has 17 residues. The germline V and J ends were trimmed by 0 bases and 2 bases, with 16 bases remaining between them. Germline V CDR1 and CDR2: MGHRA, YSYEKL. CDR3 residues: CASSQDTAGTQQETQYF. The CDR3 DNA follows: TGCGCCAGCAGCCAAGATACGGCGGGAACTCAACAAGAGACCCAGTACTTC.

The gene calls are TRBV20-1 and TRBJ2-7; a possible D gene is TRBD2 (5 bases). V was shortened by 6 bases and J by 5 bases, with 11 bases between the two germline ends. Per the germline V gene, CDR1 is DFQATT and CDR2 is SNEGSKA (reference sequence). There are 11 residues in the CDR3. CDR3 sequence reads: CSARRQNEQYF. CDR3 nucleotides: TGCAGTGCAAGGAGGCAGAACGAGCAGTACTTC.

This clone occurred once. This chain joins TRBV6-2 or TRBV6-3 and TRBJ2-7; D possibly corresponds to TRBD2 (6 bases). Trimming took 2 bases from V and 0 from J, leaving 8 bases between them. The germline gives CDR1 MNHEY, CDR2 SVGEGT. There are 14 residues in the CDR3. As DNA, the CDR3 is TGTGCCAGCAGTTACGTGGGGGGCTCCTACGAGCAGTACTTC. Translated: CASSYVGGSYEQYF.

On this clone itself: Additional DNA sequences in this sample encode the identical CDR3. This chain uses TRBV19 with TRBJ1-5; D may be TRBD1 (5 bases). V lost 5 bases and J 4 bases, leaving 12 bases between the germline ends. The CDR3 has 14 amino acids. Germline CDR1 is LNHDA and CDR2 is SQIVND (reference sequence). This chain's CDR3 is CASSGTGGNQPQHF. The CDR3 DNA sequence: TGTGCCAGTAGTGGAACGGGGGGTAATCAGCCCCAGCATTTT.

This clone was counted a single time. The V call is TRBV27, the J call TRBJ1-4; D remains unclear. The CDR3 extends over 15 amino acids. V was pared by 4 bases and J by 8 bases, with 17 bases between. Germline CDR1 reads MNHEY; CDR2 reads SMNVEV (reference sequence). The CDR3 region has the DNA TGTGCCAGCAGTTCTGCGACCACGTCTAGAGAAAAACTGTTTTTT. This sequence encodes CASSSATTSREKLFF.

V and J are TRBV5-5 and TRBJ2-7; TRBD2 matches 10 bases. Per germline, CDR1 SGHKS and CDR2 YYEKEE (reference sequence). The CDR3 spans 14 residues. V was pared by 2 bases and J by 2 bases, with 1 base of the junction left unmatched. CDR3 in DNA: TGTGCCAGCAGCTTAGCGGGAGGGACCTACGAGCAGTACTTC. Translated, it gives CASSLAGGTYEQYF.

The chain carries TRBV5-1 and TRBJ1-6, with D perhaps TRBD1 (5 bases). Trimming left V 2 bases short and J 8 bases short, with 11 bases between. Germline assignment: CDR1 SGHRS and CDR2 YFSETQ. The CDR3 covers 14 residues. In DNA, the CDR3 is TGCGCCAGCAGCTTTCCAGGGAAGGATTCACCCCTCCACTTT. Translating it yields CASSFPGKDSPLHF.

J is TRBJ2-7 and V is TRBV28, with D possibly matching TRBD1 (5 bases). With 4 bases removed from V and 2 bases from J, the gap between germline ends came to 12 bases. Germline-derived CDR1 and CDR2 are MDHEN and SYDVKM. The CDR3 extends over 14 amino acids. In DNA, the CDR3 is TGTGCCAGCAGTTCGCATGCAGGGCCCTACGAGCAGTACTTC. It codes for CASSSHAGPYEQYF.

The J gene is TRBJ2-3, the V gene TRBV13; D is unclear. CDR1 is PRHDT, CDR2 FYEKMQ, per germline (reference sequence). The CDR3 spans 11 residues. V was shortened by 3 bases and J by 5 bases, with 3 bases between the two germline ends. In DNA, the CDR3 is TGTGCCAGCAGCTTGAGAGATACGCAGTATTTT. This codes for CASSLRDTQYF.

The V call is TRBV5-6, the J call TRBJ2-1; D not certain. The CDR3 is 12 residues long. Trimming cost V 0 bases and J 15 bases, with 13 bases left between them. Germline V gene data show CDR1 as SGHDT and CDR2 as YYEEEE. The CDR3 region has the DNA TGTGCCAGCAGCTTGGATAGTCTAGTTCTGTTCTTC. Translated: CASSLDSLVLFF.